This TCR beta chain appears in the sequencing data of a study of control samples from healthy donors and cancer patients. Repertoires were generated with immunoSEQ multiplex PCR, while TCRdb's copy carries only in-frame clones and drops some. The data hold 350,000 to 450,000 clones, with approximately 92% observed a single time. J lost 4 bases, V lost 10 bases, and 11 bases had no gene match. The CDR3 extends over 14 amino acids. From germline, CDR1 is MDHEN and CDR2 SYDVKM. The V and J genes are TRBV28 and TRBJ2-3, with TRBD2 matching 7 bases. This receptor was taken from a man between 40 and 49 years old with head and neck cancer. Sequencing was performed on PBMCs. The CDR3, as DNA: TGTGCCACGGGGGGTTTAGCCGGATCAGATACGCAGTATTTT. Protein sequence: CATGGLAGSDTQYF.